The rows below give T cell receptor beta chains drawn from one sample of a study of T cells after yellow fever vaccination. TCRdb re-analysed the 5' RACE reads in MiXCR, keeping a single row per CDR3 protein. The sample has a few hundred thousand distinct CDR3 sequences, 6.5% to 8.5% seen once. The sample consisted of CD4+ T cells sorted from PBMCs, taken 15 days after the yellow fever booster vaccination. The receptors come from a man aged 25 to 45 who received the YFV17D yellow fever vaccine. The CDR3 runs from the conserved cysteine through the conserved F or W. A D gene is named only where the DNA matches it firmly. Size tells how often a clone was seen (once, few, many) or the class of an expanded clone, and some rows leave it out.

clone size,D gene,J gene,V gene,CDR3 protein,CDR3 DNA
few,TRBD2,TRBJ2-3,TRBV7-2,CASSLGGLAADTQYF,TGTGCCAGCAGCCTAGGGGGACTAGCGGCAGATACGCAGTATTTT
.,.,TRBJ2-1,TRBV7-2,CASSLGTAASYNEQFF,TGTGCCAGCAGCTTAGGGACAGCCGCCTCCTACAATGAGCAGTTCTTC
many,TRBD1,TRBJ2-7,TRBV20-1,CSARGQGNTGQYF,TGCAGTGCTAGGGGACAGGGTAATACCGGGCAGTACTTC
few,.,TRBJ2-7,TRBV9,CASSVRAQDRPYEQYF,TGTGCCAGCAGCGTAAGGGCCCAGGACAGACCCTACGAGCAGTACTTC
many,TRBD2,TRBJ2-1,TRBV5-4,CASSPGLVSNNEQFF,TGTGCCAGCAGCCCGGGACTAGTTTCCAACAATGAGCAGTTCTTC
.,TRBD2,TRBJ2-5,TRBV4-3,CASSQDASNSGSGKTQYF,TGCGCCAGCAGCCAAGATGCTTCTAATAGCGGGAGTGGTAAGACCCAGTACTTC
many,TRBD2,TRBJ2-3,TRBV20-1,CSASAGRTDTQYF,TGCAGTGCTTCAGCGGGACGCACAGATACGCAGTATTTT
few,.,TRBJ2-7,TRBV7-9,CASSTRVNDDEQYF,TGTGCCAGCAGCACGCGGGTAAACGATGACGAGCAGTACTTC
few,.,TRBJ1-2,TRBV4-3,CASSQEMTSYGYTF,TGCGCCAGCAGCCAAGAAATGACCTCATATGGCTACACCTTC
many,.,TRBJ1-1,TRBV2,CASRDDRFEAFF,TGTGCCAGCAGGGACGACAGATTTGAAGCTTTCTTT
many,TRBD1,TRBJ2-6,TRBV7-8,CASSLDRGYDVLTF,TGTGCCAGCAGCCTTGACAGGGGATACGACGTCCTGACTTTC
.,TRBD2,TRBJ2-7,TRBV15,CATSRAGGSSYEQYF,TGTGCCACCAGCAGAGCAGGCGGGAGTTCCTACGAGCAGTACTTC
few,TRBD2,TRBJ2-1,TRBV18,CASSPPGLAPNEQFF,TGTGCCAGCTCACCCCCGGGACTAGCTCCCAATGAGCAGTTCTTC
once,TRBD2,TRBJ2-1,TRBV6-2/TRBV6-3,CASRAGGGYEQFF,TGTGCCAGCAGAGCGGGAGGGGGATATGAGCAGTTCTTC
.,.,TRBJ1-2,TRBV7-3,CASSPGGGYGYTF,TGTGCCAGCAGCCCCGGGGGGGGCTATGGCTACACCTTC
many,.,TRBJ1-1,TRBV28,CASTLTQGRTEAFF,TGTGCCAGCACCCTAACACAGGGACGGACTGAAGCTTTCTTT
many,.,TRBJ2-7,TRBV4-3,CASSPEKESVVIEQYF,TGCGCCAGCAGCCCCGAAAAGGAAAGCGTCGTTATCGAGCAGTACTTC
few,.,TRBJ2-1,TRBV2,CASSELRTAYNEQFF,TGTGCCAGCAGTGAACTAAGGACAGCTTACAATGAGCAGTTCTTC
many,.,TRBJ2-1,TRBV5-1,CASSPPAGNEQFF,TGCGCCAGCAGTCCCCCGGCGGGAAATGAGCAGTTCTTC
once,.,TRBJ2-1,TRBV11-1,CASSHGAVAGGSGNEQFF,TGTGCCAGCAGCCACGGGGCGGTGGCGGGTGGCTCCGGTAATGAGCAGTTCTTC
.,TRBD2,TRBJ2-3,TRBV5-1,CASSLWGGSSDTQYF,TGCGCCAGCAGCTTGTGGGGCGGGAGCTCAGATACGCAGTATTTT
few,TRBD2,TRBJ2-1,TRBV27,CATSGRDNEQFF,TGTGCCACTAGCGGGAGGGACAATGAGCAGTTCTTC